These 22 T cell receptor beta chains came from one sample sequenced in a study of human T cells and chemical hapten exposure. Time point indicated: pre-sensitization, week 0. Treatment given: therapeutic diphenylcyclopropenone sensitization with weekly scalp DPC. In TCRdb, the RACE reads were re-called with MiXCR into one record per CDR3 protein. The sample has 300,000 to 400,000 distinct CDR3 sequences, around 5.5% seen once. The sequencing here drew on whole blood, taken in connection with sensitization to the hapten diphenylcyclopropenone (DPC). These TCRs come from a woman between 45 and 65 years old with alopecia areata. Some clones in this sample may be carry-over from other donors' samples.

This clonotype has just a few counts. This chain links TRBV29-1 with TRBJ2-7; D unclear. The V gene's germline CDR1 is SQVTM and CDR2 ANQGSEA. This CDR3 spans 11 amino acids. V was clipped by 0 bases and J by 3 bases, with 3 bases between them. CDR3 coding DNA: TGCAGCGTTGAAGACAACTACGAGCAGTACTTC. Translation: CSVEDNYEQYF.

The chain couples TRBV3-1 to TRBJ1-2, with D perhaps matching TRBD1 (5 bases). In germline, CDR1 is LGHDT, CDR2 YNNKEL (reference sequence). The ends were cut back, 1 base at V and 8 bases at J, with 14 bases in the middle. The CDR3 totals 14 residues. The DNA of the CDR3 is TGTGCCAGCAGCCAAGCTTCGCAGGGTGGAGGCTACACCTTC. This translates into CASSQASQGGGYTF. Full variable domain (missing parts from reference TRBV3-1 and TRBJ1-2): DTAVSQTPKYLVTQMGNDKSIKCEQNLGHDTMYWYKQDSKKFLKIMFSYNNKELIINETVPNRFSPKSPDKAHLNLHINSLELGDSAVYFCASSQASQGGGYTFGSGTRLTVV.

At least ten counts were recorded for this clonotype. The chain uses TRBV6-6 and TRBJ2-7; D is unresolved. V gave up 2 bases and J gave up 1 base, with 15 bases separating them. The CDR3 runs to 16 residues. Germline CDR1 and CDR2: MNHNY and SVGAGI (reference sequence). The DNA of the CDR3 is TGTGCCAGCAGTTACGGAAAGTGGGAAGGGTCCTACGAGCAGTACTTC. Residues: CASSYGKWEGSYEQYF.

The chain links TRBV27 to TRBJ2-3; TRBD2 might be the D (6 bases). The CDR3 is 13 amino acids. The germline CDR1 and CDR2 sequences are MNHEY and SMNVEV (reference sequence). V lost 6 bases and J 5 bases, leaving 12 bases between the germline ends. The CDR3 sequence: CASRPYGGDTQYF. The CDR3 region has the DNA TGTGCCAGCAGGCCATACGGGGGAGATACGCAGTATTTT.

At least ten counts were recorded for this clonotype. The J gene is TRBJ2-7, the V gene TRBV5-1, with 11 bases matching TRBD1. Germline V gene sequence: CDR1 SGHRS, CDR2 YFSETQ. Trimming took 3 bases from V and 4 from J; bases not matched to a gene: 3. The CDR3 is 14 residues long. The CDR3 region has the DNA TGCGCCAGCAGCTGGGGACAGGGGGGATACGAGCAGTACTTC. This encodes CASSWGQGGYEQYF.

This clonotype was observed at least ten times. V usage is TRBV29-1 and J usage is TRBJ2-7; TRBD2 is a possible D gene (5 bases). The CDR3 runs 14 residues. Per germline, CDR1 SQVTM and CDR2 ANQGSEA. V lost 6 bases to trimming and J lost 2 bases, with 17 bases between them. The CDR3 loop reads CSVAFERRPYEQYF. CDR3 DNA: TGCAGCGTAGCTTTCGAGAGGAGGCCCTACGAGCAGTACTTC.

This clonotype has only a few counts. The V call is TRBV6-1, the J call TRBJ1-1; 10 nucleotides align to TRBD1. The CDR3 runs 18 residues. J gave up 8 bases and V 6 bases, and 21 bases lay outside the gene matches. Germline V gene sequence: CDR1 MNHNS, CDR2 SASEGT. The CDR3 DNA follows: TGTGCCAGCAGCCTGGAGGATGTTCCGGGACAGGGGATAGCGGAAGCTTTCTTT. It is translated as CASSLEDVPGQGIAEAFF.

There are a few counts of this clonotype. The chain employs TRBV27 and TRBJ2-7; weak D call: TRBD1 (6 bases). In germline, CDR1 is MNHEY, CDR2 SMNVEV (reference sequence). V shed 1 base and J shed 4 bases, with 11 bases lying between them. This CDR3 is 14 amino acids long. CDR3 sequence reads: CASSLYRAGYEQYF. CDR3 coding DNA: TGTGCCAGCAGTTTATACAGGGCGGGTTACGAGCAGTACTTC.

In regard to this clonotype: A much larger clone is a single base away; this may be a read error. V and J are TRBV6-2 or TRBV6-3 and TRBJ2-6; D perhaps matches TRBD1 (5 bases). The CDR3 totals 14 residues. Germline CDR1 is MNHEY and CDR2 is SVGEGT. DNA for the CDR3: TGTGCCAGCAGTTACTTCTCTGGGGCCGACGTCCTGACTTTC. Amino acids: CASSYFSGADVLTF.

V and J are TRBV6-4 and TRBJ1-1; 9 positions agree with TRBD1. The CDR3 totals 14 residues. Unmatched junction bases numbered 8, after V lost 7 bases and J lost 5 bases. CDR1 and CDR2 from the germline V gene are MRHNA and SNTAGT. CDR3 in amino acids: CASTRDRGATEAFF. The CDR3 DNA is TGTGCCAGCACGCGCGACAGGGGGGCTACTGAAGCTTTCTTT.

CDR3 amino acids: CASSERQGTTYGYTF. In nucleotides, the CDR3 is TGTGCCAGCTCAGAGCGACAGGGGACGACCTATGGCTACACCTTC. V and J are TRBV18 and TRBJ1-2; 8 bases map to TRBD1. The CDR3 runs 15 residues. Germline V gene sequence: CDR1 KGHSH, CDR2 LQKENI. With V trimmed by 5 bases and J by 4 bases, 9 bases remained unmatched.

The CDR3 DNA reads as TGCAGCGGCGGGGGGGGCGAGGACGGAACTGAAGCTTTCTTT. The encoded protein is CSGGGGEDGTEAFF. The chain joins TRBV29-1 to TRBJ1-1; tentatively, D is TRBD1 (6 bases). This CDR3 contains 14 residues. Germline values: CDR1 SQVTM, CDR2 ANQGSEA. V dropped 7 bases and J dropped 5 bases, with 20 bases sitting between them.

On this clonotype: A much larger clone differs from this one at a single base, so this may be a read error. CDR3 bases: TGTGCCAGCAGCGTAGCCGCCGATTCCTACGAGCAGTACTTC. Protein: CASSVAADSYEQYF. The chain couples TRBV9 to TRBJ2-7; the D is unclear. V lost 0 bases and J 1 base, leaving 8 bases between the germline ends. The CDR3 spans 14 residues. Germline V CDR1 and CDR2: SGDLS, YYNGEE.

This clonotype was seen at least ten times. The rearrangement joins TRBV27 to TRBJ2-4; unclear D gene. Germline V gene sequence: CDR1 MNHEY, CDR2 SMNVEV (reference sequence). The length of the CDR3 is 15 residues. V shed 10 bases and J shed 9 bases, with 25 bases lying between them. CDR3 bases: TGTGCCACTCTCCCGGTGGGGAACTCATTTGGCATTCAGTACTTC. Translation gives CATLPVGNSFGIQYF.

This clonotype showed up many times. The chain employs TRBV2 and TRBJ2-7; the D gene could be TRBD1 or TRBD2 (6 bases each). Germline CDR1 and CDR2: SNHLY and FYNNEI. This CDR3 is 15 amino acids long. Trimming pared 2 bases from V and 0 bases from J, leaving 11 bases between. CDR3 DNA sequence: TGTGCCAGCAGTGAAAGGGGGGTGAGCTCCTACGAGCAGTACTTC. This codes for CASSERGVSSYEQYF.

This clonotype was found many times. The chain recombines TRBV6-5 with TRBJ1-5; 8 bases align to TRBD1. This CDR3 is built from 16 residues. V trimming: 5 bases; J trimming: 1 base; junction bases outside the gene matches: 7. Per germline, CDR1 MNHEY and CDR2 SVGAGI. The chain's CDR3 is CASSPRDRISNQPQHF. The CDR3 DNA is TGTGCCAGCAGTCCCCGGGACAGGATAAGCAATCAGCCCCAGCATTTT.

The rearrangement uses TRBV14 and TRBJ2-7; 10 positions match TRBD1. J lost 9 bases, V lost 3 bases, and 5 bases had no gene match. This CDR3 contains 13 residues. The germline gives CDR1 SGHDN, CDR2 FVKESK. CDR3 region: CASSHPGQGRQYF. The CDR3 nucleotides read TGTGCCAGCAGCCACCCGGGACAGGGGAGGCAGTACTTC.

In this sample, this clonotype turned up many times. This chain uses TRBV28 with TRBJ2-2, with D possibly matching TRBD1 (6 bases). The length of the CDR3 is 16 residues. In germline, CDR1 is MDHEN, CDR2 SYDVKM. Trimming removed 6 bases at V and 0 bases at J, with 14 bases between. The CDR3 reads CASRRSGTTNTGELFF. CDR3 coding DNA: TGTGCCAGCAGGCGCTCAGGGACAACGAACACCGGGGAGCTGTTTTTT.

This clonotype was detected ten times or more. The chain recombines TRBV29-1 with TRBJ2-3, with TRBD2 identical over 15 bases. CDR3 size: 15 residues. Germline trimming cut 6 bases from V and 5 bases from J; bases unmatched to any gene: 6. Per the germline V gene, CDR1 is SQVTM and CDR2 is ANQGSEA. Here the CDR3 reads CSVSGLAGGGDTQYF. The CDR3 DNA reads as TGCAGCGTCTCCGGACTAGCGGGAGGGGGAGATACGCAGTATTTT.

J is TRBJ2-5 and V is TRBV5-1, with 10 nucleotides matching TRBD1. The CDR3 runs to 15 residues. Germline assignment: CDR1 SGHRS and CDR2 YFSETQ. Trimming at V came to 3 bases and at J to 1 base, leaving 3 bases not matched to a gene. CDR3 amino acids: CASSSGTGVQETQYF. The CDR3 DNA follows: TGCGCCAGCAGCTCCGGGACAGGGGTCCAAGAGACCCAGTACTTC.

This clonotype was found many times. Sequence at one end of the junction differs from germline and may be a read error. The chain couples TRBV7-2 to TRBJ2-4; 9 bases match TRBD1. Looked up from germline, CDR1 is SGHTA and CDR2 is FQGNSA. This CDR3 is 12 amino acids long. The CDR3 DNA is TGTGCCAGCAGCTTAGACAGGGGGCGTTTACACTTC. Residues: CASSLDRGRLHF.

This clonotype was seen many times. The DNA for the CDR3 is TGTGCCAGCAGCCCACCCAGCGGGAGAGGAGGTACGCAGTATTTT. Encoded protein: CASSPPSGRGGTQYF. V is TRBV3-1 and J is TRBJ2-3; 8 nucleotides align to TRBD2. The V gene's germline CDR1 is LGHDT and CDR2 YNNKEL (reference sequence). This CDR3 has 15 residues. With V trimmed by 4 bases and J by 8 bases, 11 bases remained unmatched.